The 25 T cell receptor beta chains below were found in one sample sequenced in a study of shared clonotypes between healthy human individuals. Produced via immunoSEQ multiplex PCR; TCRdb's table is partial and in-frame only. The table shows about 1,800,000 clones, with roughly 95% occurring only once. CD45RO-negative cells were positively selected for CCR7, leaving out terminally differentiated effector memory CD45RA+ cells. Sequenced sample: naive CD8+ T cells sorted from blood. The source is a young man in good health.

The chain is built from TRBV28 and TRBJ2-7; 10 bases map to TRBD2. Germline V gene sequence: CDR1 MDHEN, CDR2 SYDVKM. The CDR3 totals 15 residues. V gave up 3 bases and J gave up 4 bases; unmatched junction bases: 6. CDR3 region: CASSFEAGGGYEQYF. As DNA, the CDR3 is TGTGCCAGCAGTTTCGAAGCGGGAGGGGGGTACGAGCAGTACTTC.

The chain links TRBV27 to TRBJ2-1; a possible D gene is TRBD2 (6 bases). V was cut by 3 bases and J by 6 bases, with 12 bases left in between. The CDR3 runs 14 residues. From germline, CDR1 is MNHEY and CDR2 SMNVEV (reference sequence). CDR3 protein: CASSFSTGGNEQFF. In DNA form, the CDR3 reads TGTGCCAGCAGTTTTTCCACCGGGGGCAATGAGCAGTTCTTC.

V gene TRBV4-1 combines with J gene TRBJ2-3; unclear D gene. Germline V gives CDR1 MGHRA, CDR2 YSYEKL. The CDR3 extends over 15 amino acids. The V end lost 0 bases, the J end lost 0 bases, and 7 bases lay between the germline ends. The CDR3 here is CASSQDGESTDTQYF. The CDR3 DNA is TGCGCCAGCAGCCAAGACGGTGAAAGCACAGATACGCAGTATTTT.

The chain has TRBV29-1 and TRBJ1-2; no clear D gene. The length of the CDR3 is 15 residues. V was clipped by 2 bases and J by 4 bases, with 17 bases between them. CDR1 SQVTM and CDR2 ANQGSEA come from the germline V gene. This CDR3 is CSVETTMGLLYGYTF. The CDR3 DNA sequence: TGCAGCGTTGAAACCACAATGGGGTTACTCTATGGCTACACCTTC.

The CDR3 DNA reads TGTGCCAGCAGTGAAGCGTTTGGGACAGGCGCCTACAATGAGCAGTTCTTC. It yields the protein CASSEAFGTGAYNEQFF. This sequence joins TRBV2 and TRBJ2-1; TRBD1 agrees at 8 bases. Germline lookup yields CDR1 SNHLY and CDR2 FYNNEI. Trimming cost V 0 bases and J 2 bases; bases outside gene matches: 6. The CDR3 runs 17 residues.

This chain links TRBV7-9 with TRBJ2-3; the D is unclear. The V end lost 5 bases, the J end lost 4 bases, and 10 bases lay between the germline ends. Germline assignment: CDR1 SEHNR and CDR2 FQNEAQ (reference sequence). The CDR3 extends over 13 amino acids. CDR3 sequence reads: CASSAARSDTQYF. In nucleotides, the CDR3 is TGTGCCAGCAGCGCCGCTAGATCAGATACGCAGTATTTT.

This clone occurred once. CDR3 loop: CASSYSGTDNTGELFF. The DNA for the CDR3 is TGTGCCAGCAGTTACTCCGGGACAGACAACACCGGGGAGCTGTTTTTT. V and J are TRBV6-5 and TRBJ2-2, with 7 bases fitting TRBD1. V trimming: 0 bases; J trimming: 2 bases; junction bases outside the gene matches: 3. This CDR3 is 16 amino acids long. Looked up from germline, CDR1 is MNHEY and CDR2 is SVGAGI.

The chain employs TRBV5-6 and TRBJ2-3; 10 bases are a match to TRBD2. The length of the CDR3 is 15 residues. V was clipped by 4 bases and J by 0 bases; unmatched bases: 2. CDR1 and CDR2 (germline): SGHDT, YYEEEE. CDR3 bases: TGTGCCAGCAGCAGGGGACTAGCGAGCACAGATACGCAGTATTTT. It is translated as CASSRGLASTDTQYF.

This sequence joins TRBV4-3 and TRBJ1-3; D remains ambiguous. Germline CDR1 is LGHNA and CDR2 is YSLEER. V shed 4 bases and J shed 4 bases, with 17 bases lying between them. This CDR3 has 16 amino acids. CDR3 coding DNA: TGCGCCAGCAGCCCCCAAACCGGGAGTCTCGGAAACACCATATATTTT. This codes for CASSPQTGSLGNTIYF.

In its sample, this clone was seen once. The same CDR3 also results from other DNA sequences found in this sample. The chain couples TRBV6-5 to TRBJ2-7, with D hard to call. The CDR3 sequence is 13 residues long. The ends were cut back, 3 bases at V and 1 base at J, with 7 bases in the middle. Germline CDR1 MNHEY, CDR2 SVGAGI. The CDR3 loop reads CASSYGPSYEQYF. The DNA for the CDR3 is TGTGCCAGCAGTTATGGGCCGTCCTACGAGCAGTACTTC.

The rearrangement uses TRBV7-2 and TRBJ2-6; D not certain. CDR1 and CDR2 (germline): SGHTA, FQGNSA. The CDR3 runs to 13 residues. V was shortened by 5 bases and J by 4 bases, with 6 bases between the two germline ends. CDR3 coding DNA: TGTGCCAGCAGCCCCGTGGGGGCCAACGTCCTGACTTTC. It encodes CASSPVGANVLTF.

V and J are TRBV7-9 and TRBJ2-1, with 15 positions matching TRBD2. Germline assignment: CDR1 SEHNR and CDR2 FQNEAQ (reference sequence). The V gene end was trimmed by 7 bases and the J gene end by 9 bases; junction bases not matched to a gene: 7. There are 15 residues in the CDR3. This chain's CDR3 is CASTLPGLAGGEQFF. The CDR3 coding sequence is TGTGCCAGCACCCTCCCGGGACTAGCGGGAGGTGAGCAGTTCTTC.

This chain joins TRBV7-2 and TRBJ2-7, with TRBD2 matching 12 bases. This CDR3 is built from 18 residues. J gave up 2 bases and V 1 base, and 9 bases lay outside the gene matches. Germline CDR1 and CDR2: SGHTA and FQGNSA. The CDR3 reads CASSLVGGGLAGAYEQYF. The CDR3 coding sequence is TGTGCCAGCAGCTTAGTAGGGGGGGGACTAGCGGGTGCCTACGAGCAGTACTTC.

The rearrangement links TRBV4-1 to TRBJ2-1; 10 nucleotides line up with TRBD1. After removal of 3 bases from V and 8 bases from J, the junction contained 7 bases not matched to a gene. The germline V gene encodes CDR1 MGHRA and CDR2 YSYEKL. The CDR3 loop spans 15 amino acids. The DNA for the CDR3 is TGCGCCAGCAGCCAGAGGGACAGGGGAGTCGATGAGCAGTTCTTC. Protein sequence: CASSQRDRGVDEQFF.

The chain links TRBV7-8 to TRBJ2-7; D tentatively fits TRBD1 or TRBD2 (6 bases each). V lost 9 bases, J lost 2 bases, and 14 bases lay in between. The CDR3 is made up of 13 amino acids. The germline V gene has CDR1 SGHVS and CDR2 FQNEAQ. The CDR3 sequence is CASSTGTAYEQYF. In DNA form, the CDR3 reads TGTGCCAGTTCAACAGGGACTGCCTACGAGCAGTACTTC.

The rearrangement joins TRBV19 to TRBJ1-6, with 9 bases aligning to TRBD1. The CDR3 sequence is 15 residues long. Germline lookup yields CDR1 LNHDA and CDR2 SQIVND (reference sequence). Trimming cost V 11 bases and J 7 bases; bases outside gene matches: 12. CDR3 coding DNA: TGTGCCTCAACCCCTTCGGGACAGGGAAATTCACCCCTCCACTTT. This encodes CASTPSGQGNSPLHF.

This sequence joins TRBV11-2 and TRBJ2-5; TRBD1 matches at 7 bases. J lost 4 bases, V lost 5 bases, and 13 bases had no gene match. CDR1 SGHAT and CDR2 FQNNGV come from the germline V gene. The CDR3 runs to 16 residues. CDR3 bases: TGTGCCAGCAGCCGAACCCCCCAGGGGGTTGGAGAGACCCAGTACTTC. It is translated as CASSRTPQGVGETQYF.

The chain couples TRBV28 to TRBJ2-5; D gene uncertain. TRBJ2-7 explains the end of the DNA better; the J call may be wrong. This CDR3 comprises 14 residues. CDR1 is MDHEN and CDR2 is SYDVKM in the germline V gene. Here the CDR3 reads CASSLFGSTYEQYF. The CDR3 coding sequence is TGTGCCAGCAGTTTGTTCGGGTCAACTTACGAGCAGTACTTC.

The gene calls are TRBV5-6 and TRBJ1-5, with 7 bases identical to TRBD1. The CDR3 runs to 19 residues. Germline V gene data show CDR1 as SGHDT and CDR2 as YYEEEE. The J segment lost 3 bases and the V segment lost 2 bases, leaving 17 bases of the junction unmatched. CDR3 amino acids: CASSLSQPVGQGVNQPQHF. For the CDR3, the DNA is TGTGCCAGCAGCTTATCCCAACCGGTGGGGCAGGGGGTCAATCAGCCCCAGCATTTT.

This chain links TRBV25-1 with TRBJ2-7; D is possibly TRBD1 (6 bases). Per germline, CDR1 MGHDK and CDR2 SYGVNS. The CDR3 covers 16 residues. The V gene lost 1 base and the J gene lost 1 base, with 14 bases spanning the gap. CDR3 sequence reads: CASSELSGENSYEQYF. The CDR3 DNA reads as TGTGCCAGCAGTGAATTATCAGGGGAAAATTCCTACGAGCAGTACTTC.

CDR3 sequence (DNA): TGTGCCAGCGGACAGTCGAACACCGGGGAGCTGTTTTTT. Translated: CASGQSNTGELFF. The chain is built from TRBV28 and TRBJ2-2; possible D gene TRBD1, 6 bases. V gave up 8 bases and J gave up 0 bases, with 7 bases separating them. This CDR3 has 13 amino acids. Looked up from germline, CDR1 is MDHEN and CDR2 is SYDVKM.

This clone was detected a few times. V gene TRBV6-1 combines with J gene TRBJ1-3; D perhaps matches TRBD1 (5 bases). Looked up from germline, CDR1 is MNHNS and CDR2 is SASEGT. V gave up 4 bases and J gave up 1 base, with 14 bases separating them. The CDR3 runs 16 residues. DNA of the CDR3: TGTGCCAGCAGTGCCGATGGGGCTACGTCTGGAAACACCATATATTTT. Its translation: CASSADGATSGNTIYF.

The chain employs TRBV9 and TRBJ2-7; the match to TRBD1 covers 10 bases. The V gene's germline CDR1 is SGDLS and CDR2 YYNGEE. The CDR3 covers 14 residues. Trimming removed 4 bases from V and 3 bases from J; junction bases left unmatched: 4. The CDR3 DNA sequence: TGTGCCAGCAGCCCCCGGGACAGGGGCTACGAGCAGTACTTC. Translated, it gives CASSPRDRGYEQYF.

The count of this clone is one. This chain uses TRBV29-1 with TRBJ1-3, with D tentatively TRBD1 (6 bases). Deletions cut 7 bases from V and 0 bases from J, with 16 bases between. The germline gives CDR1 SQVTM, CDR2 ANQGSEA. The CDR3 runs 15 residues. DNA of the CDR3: TGCAGCGCCCGACGACAGGACGCCTCTGGAAACACCATATATTTT. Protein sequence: CSARRQDASGNTIYF.

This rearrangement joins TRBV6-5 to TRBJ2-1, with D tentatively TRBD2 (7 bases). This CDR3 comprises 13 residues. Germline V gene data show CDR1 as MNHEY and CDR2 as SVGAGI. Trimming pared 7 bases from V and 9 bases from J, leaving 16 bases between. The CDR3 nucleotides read TGTGCCAGCACCCCCTTGGGGGGGCGTGAGCAGTTCTTC. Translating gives CASTPLGGREQFF.